A selection of T cell receptor beta chains follows, all from one sample in a study of technical replicates of blood from a handful of donors. Method: immunoSEQ multiplex PCR; TCRdb's copy keeps in-frame clones and lacks some. The sample carries approximately 79,000 clones, 96% recorded once. The sample comprised T cells isolated from PBMCs. The receptors stem from a human donor in good health. Both conserved end residues are part of each CDR3. A D gene is named only where the DNA matches it firmly.

CDR3nt	CDR3aa	d_gene	v_gene	j_gene
TGTGCCAGCAGTTCGACAGGGATAAACATTCAGTACTTC	CASSSTGINIQYF	TRBD1	TRBV27	TRBJ2-4
TGTGCCAGTAGCCGGACAGAAACTAATGAAAAACTGTTTTTT	CASSRTETNEKLFF	-	TRBV19	TRBJ1-4
TGCGCCAGCAGCCAAGAACTAGCGGGAGCCAATGAGCAGTTCTTC	CASSQELAGANEQFF	TRBD2	TRBV4-1	TRBJ2-1
TGTGCCATCCGGGACAGGGGGCGAAATGAGCAGTTCTTC	CAIRDRGRNEQFF	TRBD1	TRBV19	TRBJ2-1
TGTGCCATCAGTGGGACTAGCGGACCCACAGATACGCAGTATTTT	CAISGTSGPTDTQYF	TRBD2	TRBV10-3	TRBJ2-3
TGTGCCAGCAGTAACATCTTAACGGATACGCAGTATTTT	CASSNILTDTQYF	-	TRBV27	TRBJ2-3
TGTGCCAGCAGAGAGACAGGGGACAATCAGCCCCAGCATTTT	CASRETGDNQPQHF	TRBD1	TRBV6-1	TRBJ1-5
TGCGCCAGCAGCTTGGAAGGACAGGGCACAGATACGCAGTATTTT	CASSLEGQGTDTQYF	TRBD1	TRBV5-1	TRBJ2-3
TGTGCCAGCAGCTTGAGGGGATTCTATGGCTACACCTTC	CASSLRGFYGYTF	-	TRBV5-6	TRBJ1-2
TGTGCCAGCAGCCCACAGGGGGTAGTGGGGTACTTC	CASSPQGVVGYF	TRBD1	TRBV7-2	TRBJ2-4
TGCGCCAGCAGCTTGGACAGGGCCAGCGGGAACGAGCAGTACTTC	CASSLDRASGNEQYF	-	TRBV5-1	TRBJ2-7
TGTGCCAGTACTACCGACAGGGGCCGGAATGAAAAACTGTTTTTT	CASTTDRGRNEKLFF	TRBD1	TRBV19	TRBJ1-4
TGTGCCAGCAGCGTGGACAGCCCACTCGAGCAGTACTTC	CASSVDSPLEQYF	-	TRBV5-6	TRBJ2-7
TGTGCCAGCAGCTCCCACGTGAAGACAGCGTCGGGTGGAAACACCATATATTTT	CASSSHVKTASGGNTIYF	-	TRBV11-2	TRBJ1-3